This TCR beta chain is drawn from a study of CD8+ T cells in alopecia areata. The wider study: Donor skin was harvested from roughly 6-13-month-old C3H/HeJ mice with spontaneous alopecia and grafted onto approximately 7-11-week-old female C3H/HeJ recipients.

Sorting of pooled cutaneous lymph node cells used CD4, CD8alpha, NKG2D, NKG2ACE and other markers. In the case of this clone: Antigen specificity is unknown. Each gene name is a mouse one. The read halts 4 residues ahead of the CDR3 end, with the missing end drawn from the germline J gene. Other DNA variants within this sample encode the same CDR3.

After isolation, RNA underwent reverse transcription to generate cDNA as the sequencing template. Profiled with immunoSEQ multiplex PCR; TCRdb holds only in-frame clones, not every one. The data show around 300,000 clones, none appearing only once, with more than 1% held by the ten largest. Study conclusions and caveats: Researchers reported that TCR sharing among patients proved less clear than in mice, possibly HLA-linked. Alopecia totalis/universalis scalp especially showed more expanded CD8+ clones than normal scalp. Tissue-resident alphabeta T cells belonging to normal skin likewise get sequenced within scalp specimens.

The germline gives CDR1 NNHNN, CDR2 SYGAGS (reference sequence). This CDR3 contains 15 residues. V lost 2 bases, J lost 1 base, and 3 bases stayed unmatched. The chain uses TRBV13-2 and TRBJ2-1, with 7 bases aligning to TRBD2. This receptor was taken from a C3H/HeJ mouse with alopecia areata. The MHC haplotype of the strain is H2-k. The sample taken for sequencing was CD4+ T cells sorted from a lymph node. The CDR3 is CASGERLGNYAEQFF. Partial CDR3 DNA: TGTGCCAGCGGTGAGCGACTGGGAAACTATGCT.